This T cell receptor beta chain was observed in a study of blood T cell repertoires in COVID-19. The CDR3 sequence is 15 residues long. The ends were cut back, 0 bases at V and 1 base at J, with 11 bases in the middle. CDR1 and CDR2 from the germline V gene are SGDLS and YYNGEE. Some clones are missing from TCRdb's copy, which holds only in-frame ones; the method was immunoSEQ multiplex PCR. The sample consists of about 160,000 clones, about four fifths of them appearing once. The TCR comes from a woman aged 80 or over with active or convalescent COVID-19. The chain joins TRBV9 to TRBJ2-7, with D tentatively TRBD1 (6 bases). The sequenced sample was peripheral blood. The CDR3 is CASSVAGDSSYEQYF. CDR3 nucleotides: TGTGCCAGCAGCGTAGCAGGGGATTCATCCTACGAGCAGTACTTC.